Below, 30 T cell receptor beta chains from the same sample are listed, as sequenced in a study of T cell responses to AZD1222 COVID-19 vaccine. The table came from immunoSEQ multiplex PCR; TCRdb's copy has only in-frame clones and leaves some out. The sample consists of fewer than 110,000 clones, over 80% of them appearing once. The source was peripheral blood, collected 28 days after the second AZD1222 dose. The receptors stem from an adult who received the AZD1222 COVID-19 vaccine.

This clone was counted only a few times. The chain uses TRBV11-2 and TRBJ2-2; 12 nucleotides match TRBD1. The ends lost 5 bases at V and 7 bases at J; junction bases unmatched: 5. This CDR3 comprises 15 residues. Germline V CDR1 and CDR2: SGHAT, FQNNGV. The CDR3 DNA follows: TGTGCCAGCAGCCCGGGACAGGGGGCTATCGGGGAGCTGTTTTTT. Its protein product is CASSPGQGAIGELFF.

The J gene is TRBJ2-7, the V gene TRBV7-9, with 9 bases lining up with TRBD2. The J segment lost 1 base and the V segment lost 2 bases, leaving 6 bases of the junction unmatched. CDR3 length: 16 amino acids. Germline CDR1 and CDR2: SEHNR and FQNEAQ (reference sequence). CDR3 residues: CASSLYPSGGSYEQYF. CDR3 sequence (DNA): TGTGCCAGCAGCTTATATCCGAGCGGGGGGTCCTACGAGCAGTACTTC.

The rearrangement joins TRBV4-1 to TRBJ2-1; the D is unclear. This CDR3 has 15 amino acids. The germline gives CDR1 MGHRA, CDR2 YSYEKL. The V end was cut by 4 bases, the J end by 3 bases, with 13 bases between. The CDR3 DNA sequence: TGCGCCAGCAGCCTCCAATTTGTAGGCTACAATGAGCAGTTCTTC. It is translated as CASSLQFVGYNEQFF.

The rearrangement uses TRBV27 and TRBJ1-6; D gene unclear. CDR1 and CDR2 from the germline V gene are MNHEY and SMNVEV (reference sequence). Trimming cost V 4 bases and J 9 bases, with 10 bases left between them. The CDR3 has 13 residues. The CDR3 loop reads CASSWGKGSPLHF. CDR3 DNA sequence: TGTGCCAGCAGTTGGGGAAAGGGTTCACCCCTCCACTTT.

V usage is TRBV30 and J usage is TRBJ1-6, with D perhaps TRBD1 (5 bases). This CDR3 is built from 12 residues. With 2 bases removed from V and 9 bases from J, the gap between germline ends came to 8 bases. CDR1 is GTSNPN and CDR2 is SVGIG in the germline V gene (reference sequence). The CDR3 DNA sequence: TGTGCCTGGAGTTTGGGGGGTTCACCCCTCCACTTT. Translated, it gives CAWSLGGSPLHF.

The chain employs TRBV11-2 and TRBJ2-2, with a weak D call TRBD1 (5 bases). The V gene lost 5 bases and the J gene lost 5 bases, with 18 bases spanning the gap. The CDR3 consists of 16 residues. Germline values: CDR1 SGHAT, CDR2 FQNNGV. CDR3 amino acids: CASSHSRTSWTGELFF. The CDR3 DNA is TGTGCCAGCAGCCACTCAAGGACATCGTGGACCGGGGAGCTGTTTTTT.

The chain has TRBV2 and TRBJ1-5, with 10 bases matching TRBD1. V shed 5 bases, J shed 1 base, and the junction held 5 bases outside the gene matches. CDR3 length equals 16 residues. The V gene's germline CDR1 is SNHLY and CDR2 FYNNEI. As DNA, the CDR3 is TGTGCCAGCAGTAGACAGGGGGCAAGAAGCAATCAGCCCCAGCATTTT. Translating it yields CASSRQGARSNQPQHF.

This chain connects TRBV21-1 to TRBJ2-2. TRBV21-1 is a known pseudogene. CDR3 length: 13 amino acids. This chain's CDR3 is CASSNRPTGELFF. CDR3 DNA sequence: TGTGCCAGCAGCAATAGGCCCACCGGGGAGCTGTTTTTT.

The gene calls are TRBV4-2 and TRBJ2-6; possibly TRBD1 for D (6 bases). With 0 bases removed from V and 2 bases from J, the gap between germline ends came to 8 bases. The CDR3 has 16 residues. Germline V gene data show CDR1 as LGHNA and CDR2 as YNFKEQ. The CDR3 spells CASSQDGGAGANVLTF. As DNA, the CDR3 is TGTGCCAGCAGCCAAGATGGGGGCGCTGGGGCCAACGTCCTGACTTTC.

This rearrangement joins TRBV10-1 to TRBJ1-1; maybe TRBD1 (6 bases). Germline lookup yields CDR1 WNHNN and CDR2 SYGVQD (reference sequence). V was shortened by 3 bases and J by 6 bases, with 11 bases between the two germline ends. The CDR3 length is 13 residues. The CDR3 DNA follows: TGCGCCAGCAGTGAAGGGGGGCTCTCTGAAGCTTTCTTT. It encodes CASSEGGLSEAFF.

V usage is TRBV7-2 and J usage is TRBJ2-7; D is perhaps TRBD2 (6 bases). Germline CDR1 reads SGHTA; CDR2 reads FQGNSA. The CDR3 contains 16 residues. Trimming removed 5 bases from V and 4 bases from J, with 21 bases in between. CDR3 residues: CASSPIVGGIRYEQYF. CDR3 nucleotides: TGTGCCAGCAGCCCCATTGTGGGCGGGATTAGGTACGAGCAGTACTTC.

The chain carries TRBV28 and TRBJ2-7, with 13 bases that match TRBD2. Germline V gene data show CDR1 as MDHEN and CDR2 as SYDVKM. The CDR3 has 16 amino acids. Losses at the gene ends were 5 bases for V and 3 bases for J; bases not matched to a gene: 7. The CDR3 spells CASSRTWTSGGYEQYF. The CDR3 coding sequence is TGTGCCAGCAGTCGAACATGGACTAGCGGGGGCTACGAGCAGTACTTC. The entire variable domain, with the rest obtained from reference TRBV28 and TRBJ2-7, is as follows: DVKVTQSSRYLVKRTGEKVFLECVQDMDHENMFWYRQDPGLGLRLIYFSYDVKMKEKGDIPEGYSVSREKKERFSLILESASTNQTSMYLCASSRTWTSGGYEQYFGPGTRLTVT.

The rearrangement joins TRBV5-5 to TRBJ2-7; D is possibly TRBD1 (6 bases). Germline CDR1 reads SGHKS; CDR2 reads YYEKEE (reference sequence). CDR3 size: 14 residues. Trimming shortened V by 1 base and J by 7 bases, and 15 bases separated the two germline ends. The DNA of the CDR3 is TGTGCCAGCAGCTTGCAACAGGGAGCCGGGGAGCAGTACTTC. This gives the protein CASSLQQGAGEQYF.

This clone was found a few times. The rearrangement links TRBV2 to TRBJ1-2; 8 bases agree with TRBD1. This CDR3 has 15 residues. With 4 bases clipped from V and 2 bases from J, the junction kept 6 bases outside the gene matches. The germline gives CDR1 SNHLY, CDR2 FYNNEI. The CDR3 spells CASSGYTGGNYGYTF. For the CDR3, the DNA is TGTGCCAGCAGTGGATATACAGGGGGGAACTATGGCTACACCTTC.

The rearrangement joins TRBV6-1 to TRBJ2-1; D is undetermined. CDR1 is MNHNS, CDR2 SASEGT, per germline. The V end lost 2 bases, the J end lost 8 bases, and 10 bases lay between the germline ends. This CDR3 is built from 13 residues. DNA for the CDR3: TGTGCCAGCAGTGAATCCCCCCCTGATGAGCAGTTCTTC. Its translation is CASSESPPDEQFF.

This clone appeared once. The chain combines TRBV28 with TRBJ1-3; tentatively, D is TRBD1 (6 bases). CDR3 length: 17 amino acids. Germline values: CDR1 MDHEN, CDR2 SYDVKM. V dropped 4 bases and J dropped 0 bases, with 16 bases sitting between them. CDR3 region: CASSSYPQGSSGNTIYF. CDR3 bases: TGTGCCAGCAGTTCCTACCCCCAGGGGTCCTCTGGAAACACCATATATTTT. Full variable domain (outside the CDR3, taken from reference TRBV28 and TRBJ1-3): DVKVTQSSRYLVKRTGEKVFLECVQDMDHENMFWYRQDPGLGLRLIYFSYDVKMKEKGDIPEGYSVSREKKERFSLILESASTNQTSMYLCASSSYPQGSSGNTIYFGEGSWLTVV.

This chain joins TRBV7-9 and TRBJ2-3; D not certain. Germline assignment: CDR1 SEHNR and CDR2 FQNEAQ (reference sequence). CDR3 length: 12 residues. Trimming stripped 1 base from V and 5 bases from J, with 4 bases between. CDR3 DNA: TGTGCCAGCAGCTTAGGTCTAGATACGCAGTATTTT. It translates to CASSLGLDTQYF.

The rearrangement joins TRBV19 to TRBJ1-2; no clear D. Germline CDR1 is LNHDA and CDR2 is SQIVND (reference sequence). The V end was cut by 4 bases, the J end by 4 bases, with 7 bases between. This CDR3 is 12 amino acids long. CDR3: CASSTYSYGYTF. For the CDR3, the DNA is TGTGCCAGTAGTACCTACAGCTATGGCTACACCTTC.

The J gene is TRBJ2-3, the V gene TRBV3-1 (or the pseudogene TRBV3-2); 8 bases agree with TRBD2. The CDR3 totals 16 residues. The V segment lost 7 bases and the J segment 0 bases; nucleotides outside the gene matches: 9. Per germline, CDR1 LGHDT and CDR2 YNNKEL (reference sequence). The CDR3, as DNA: TGTGCCAGCATCGGTAGCGGGGACCCTAGCACAGATACGCAGTATTTT. Encoded protein: CASIGSGDPSTDTQYF.

This chain links TRBV12-3 or TRBV12-4 with TRBJ1-1, with no clear D. V lost 7 bases, J lost 0 bases, and 9 bases lay in between. The CDR3 extends over 13 amino acids. In nucleotides, the CDR3 is TGTGCCAGCAACCTAGACTTGAACACTGAAGCTTTCTTT. Its translation: CASNLDLNTEAFF.

This chain uses TRBV6-5 with TRBJ2-1; D may be TRBD2 (5 bases). The V end lost 8 bases, the J end lost 3 bases, and 11 bases lay between the germline ends. Germline CDR1 MNHEY, CDR2 SVGAGI. This CDR3 region has 13 residues. The CDR3 coding sequence is TGTGCCAGCCGAGGGTTCAGCTACAATGAGCAGTTCTTC. Protein: CASRGFSYNEQFF.

This clone appeared a single time. The rearrangement joins TRBV3-1 (or the pseudogene TRBV3-2) to TRBJ1-1; a possible D gene is TRBD1 (6 bases). The CDR3 has 15 amino acids. V lost 0 bases and J lost 4, with 12 bases in between. Germline V lookup: CDR1 LGHDT, CDR2 YNNKEL (reference sequence). DNA for the CDR3: TGTGCCAGCAGCCAAGATGCGGGGGCCGGCACTGAAGCTTTCTTT. This encodes CASSQDAGAGTEAFF.

The chain links TRBV10-3 to TRBJ2-7; D ambiguous. CDR1 and CDR2 from the germline V gene are ENHRY and SYGVKD. The CDR3 runs to 14 residues. Trimming shortened V by 2 bases and J by 4 bases, and 12 bases separated the two germline ends. CDR3 protein: CAISEGRMSYEQYF. CDR3 nucleotide sequence: TGTGCCATCAGTGAGGGACGGATGTCTTACGAGCAGTACTTC.

The J gene is TRBJ1-2, the V gene TRBV5-6, with D possibly TRBD1 on 6 matching bases. Between the trimmed V and J ends, which lost 4 bases and 8 bases, there was a span of 15 bases. Per germline, CDR1 SGHDT and CDR2 YYEEEE. CDR3 size: 13 residues. The CDR3 nucleotides read TGTGCCAGCAGCCTACAGGGTGATATCGGCTACACCTTC. It translates to CASSLQGDIGYTF.

This chain connects TRBV7-6 to TRBJ1-3; D is perhaps TRBD1 (6 bases). The CDR3 covers 14 residues. CDR1 is SGHVS and CDR2 is FNYEAQ in the germline V gene. Trimming cost V 2 bases and J 4 bases, with 9 bases left between them. Here the CDR3 reads CASSLTQGGNTIYF. In DNA form, the CDR3 reads TGTGCCAGCAGCTTAACACAGGGAGGAAACACCATATATTTT.

The chain joins TRBV4-1 to TRBJ2-1; no clear D. From germline, CDR1 is MGHRA and CDR2 YSYEKL. Trimming took 1 base from V and 5 from J, leaving 3 bases between them. The CDR3 covers 12 residues. CDR3 loop: CASSQGDNEQFF. CDR3 sequence (DNA): TGCGCCAGCAGCCAAGGCGACAATGAGCAGTTCTTC.

The V call is TRBV7-2, the J call TRBJ1-5; D not resolved. This CDR3 is built from 13 residues. Deletions cut 2 bases from V and 4 bases from J, with 6 bases between. Germline CDR1 is SGHTA and CDR2 is FQGNSA. CDR3 DNA: TGTGCCAGCAGCTTAAGCTATAATCAGCCCCAGCATTTT. It translates to CASSLSYNQPQHF.

The chain employs TRBV7-9 and TRBJ2-7; a possible D gene is TRBD1 (6 bases). The CDR3 length is 14 residues. V shed 3 bases and J shed 6 bases, with 15 bases lying between them. The germline gives CDR1 SEHNR, CDR2 FQNEAQ (reference sequence). CDR3 sequence: CASSLMDRTGEQYF. Written as DNA, the CDR3 is TGTGCCAGCAGCTTGATGGACAGAACTGGCGAGCAGTACTTC.

This chain connects TRBV7-2 to TRBJ2-7; 13 bases align to TRBD2. Germline CDR1 SGHTA, CDR2 FQGNSA. V shed 6 bases and J 5 bases; nucleotides not matched to a gene: 4. The CDR3 totals 14 residues. CDR3 residues: CASSRGLAGNEQYF. The CDR3 nucleotides read TGTGCCAGCAGTAGGGGACTAGCGGGAAACGAGCAGTACTTC.

V is TRBV6-5 and J is TRBJ1-2, with unresolved D. The length of the CDR3 is 14 residues. The V gene's germline CDR1 is MNHEY and CDR2 SVGAGI. V lost 2 bases and J 1 base, leaving 8 bases between the germline ends. CDR3 sequence: CASSYGGDNYGYTF. In DNA, the CDR3 is TGTGCCAGCAGTTACGGTGGGGATAACTATGGCTACACCTTC.